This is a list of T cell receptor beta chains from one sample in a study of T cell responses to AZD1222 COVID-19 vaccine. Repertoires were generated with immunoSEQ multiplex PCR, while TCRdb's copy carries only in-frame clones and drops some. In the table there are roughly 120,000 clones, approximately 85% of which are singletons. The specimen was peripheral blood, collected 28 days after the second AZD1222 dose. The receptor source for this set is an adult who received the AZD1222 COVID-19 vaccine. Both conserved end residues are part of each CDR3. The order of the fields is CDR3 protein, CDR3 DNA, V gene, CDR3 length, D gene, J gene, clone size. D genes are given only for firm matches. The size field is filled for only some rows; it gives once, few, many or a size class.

CDR3 protein: CASSLTGIVSGNTIYF
CDR3 DNA: TGCGCCAGCAGCCTTACAGGCATCGTCTCTGGAAACACCATATATTTT
V gene: TRBV5-1
CDR3 length: 16
D gene: .
J gene: TRBJ1-3
clone size: .

CDR3 protein: CASSPSGVQVGTF
CDR3 DNA: TGTGCCAGCTCACCATCAGGGGTGCAAGTAGGCACCTTC
V gene: TRBV18
CDR3 length: 13
D gene: .
J gene: TRBJ1-2
clone size: .

CDR3 protein: CATAGPTSGMYTDTQYF
CDR3 DNA: TGTGCCACCGCGGGGCCGACTAGCGGGATGTACACAGATACGCAGTATTTT
V gene: TRBV5-5
CDR3 length: 17
D gene: TRBD2
J gene: TRBJ2-3
clone size: .

CDR3 protein: CASSQGGGRNYGYTF
CDR3 DNA: TGCGCCAGCAGCCAAGGGGGGGGACGGAACTATGGCTACACCTTC
V gene: TRBV4-1
CDR3 length: 15
D gene: .
J gene: TRBJ1-2
clone size: .

CDR3 protein: CASSLYPKGKEGAGELFF
CDR3 DNA: TGTGCCAGCAGCCTTTACCCCAAGGGCAAGGAAGGCGCCGGGGAGCTGTTTTTT
V gene: TRBV3-1/TRBV3-2
CDR3 length: 18
D gene: .
J gene: TRBJ2-2
clone size: .

CDR3 protein: CASSLSGQEENVLTF
CDR3 DNA: TGCGCCAGCAGCTTATCGGGGCAGGAGGAGAACGTCCTGACTTTC
V gene: TRBV5-1
CDR3 length: 15
D gene: .
J gene: TRBJ2-6
clone size: .

CDR3 protein: CASSLIDRDSSPLHF
CDR3 DNA: TGTGCCAGCAGTTTAATCGACAGGGACAGTTCACCCCTCCACTTT
V gene: TRBV28
CDR3 length: 15
D gene: TRBD1
J gene: TRBJ1-6
clone size: few

CDR3 protein: CASSAETGGTGELFF
CDR3 DNA: TGTGCCAGTAGTGCTGAGACAGGAGGTACCGGGGAGCTGTTTTTT
V gene: TRBV19
CDR3 length: 15
D gene: .
J gene: TRBJ2-2
clone size: .

CDR3 protein: CASTPDGGKLGYTF
CDR3 DNA: TGTGCCAGCACCCCCGACGGAGGAAAGCTTGGCTACACCTTC
V gene: TRBV6-5
CDR3 length: 14
D gene: .
J gene: TRBJ1-2
clone size: .

CDR3 protein: CATSPGTNSGNTIYF
CDR3 DNA: TGTGCCACCAGCCCCGGGACAAACTCTGGAAACACCATATATTTT
V gene: TRBV15
CDR3 length: 15
D gene: .
J gene: TRBJ1-3
clone size: .

CDR3 protein: CASSLTGGDPSEKLFF
CDR3 DNA: TGCGCCAGCAGCTTGACAGGGGGCGATCCATCTGAAAAACTGTTTTTT
V gene: TRBV5-1
CDR3 length: 16
D gene: TRBD1
J gene: TRBJ1-4
clone size: .

CDR3 protein: CASSSGASGGHTYEQYF
CDR3 DNA: TGTGCCAGCAGCTCGGGCGCTAGCGGGGGTCACACCTACGAGCAGTACTTC
V gene: TRBV13
CDR3 length: 17
D gene: TRBD2
J gene: TRBJ2-7
clone size: .

CDR3 protein: CASSLSGSAGELFF
CDR3 DNA: TGTGCCAGCAGCTTATCAGGGTCAGCCGGGGAGCTGTTTTTT
V gene: TRBV11-2
CDR3 length: 14
D gene: .
J gene: TRBJ2-2
clone size: few

CDR3 protein: CASSTRQGGTDTQYF
CDR3 DNA: TGTGCCAGCAGTACGAGACAGGGAGGCACAGATACGCAGTATTTT
V gene: TRBV2
CDR3 length: 15
D gene: TRBD1
J gene: TRBJ2-3
clone size: many

CDR3 protein: CASNWGTGDNSPLHF
CDR3 DNA: TGTGCCAGCAACTGGGGGACAGGGGATAATTCACCCCTCCACTTT
V gene: TRBV2
CDR3 length: 15
D gene: TRBD1
J gene: TRBJ1-6
clone size: .

CDR3 protein: CSAREGSSYNSPLHF
CDR3 DNA: TGCAGTGCTCGTGAGGGTAGCTCCTATAATTCACCCCTCCACTTT
V gene: TRBV20-1
CDR3 length: 15
D gene: .
J gene: TRBJ1-6
clone size: .

CDR3 protein: CASRPDRNTGELFF
CDR3 DNA: TGTGCCAGTCGCCCAGACAGGAACACCGGGGAGCTGTTTTTT
V gene: TRBV19
CDR3 length: 14
D gene: .
J gene: TRBJ2-2
clone size: .

CDR3 protein: CAITGAENSPLHF
CDR3 DNA: TGTGCCATCACCGGGGCCGAGAATTCACCCCTCCACTTT
V gene: TRBV10-3
CDR3 length: 13
D gene: .
J gene: TRBJ1-6
clone size: .

CDR3 protein: CASSLNAQLEAFF
CDR3 DNA: TGTGCCAGCAGTTTAAATGCACAGCTTGAAGCTTTCTTT
V gene: TRBV27
CDR3 length: 13
D gene: .
J gene: TRBJ1-1
clone size: once

CDR3 protein: CTSSPQPGQGAWVTEAFF
CDR3 DNA: TGCACCAGCAGCCCACAACCGGGACAGGGGGCATGGGTCACTGAAGCTTTCTTT
V gene: TRBV1
CDR3 length: 18
D gene: .
J gene: TRBJ1-1
clone size: .

CDR3 protein: CASSYWGQPQHF
CDR3 DNA: TGTGCCAGCAGTTATTGGGGACAGCCCCAGCATTTT
V gene: TRBV6-5
CDR3 length: 12
D gene: .
J gene: TRBJ1-5
clone size: .

CDR3 protein: CASSRGQGAGYGYTF
CDR3 DNA: TGTGCCAGCAGCCGTGGACAGGGGGCGGGCTATGGCTACACCTTC
V gene: TRBV6-5
CDR3 length: 15
D gene: TRBD1
J gene: TRBJ1-2
clone size: .

CDR3 protein: CASSFPGGVSEKLFF
CDR3 DNA: TGTGCCAGCAGTTTCCCAGGGGGAGTATCTGAAAAACTGTTTTTT
V gene: TRBV28
CDR3 length: 15
D gene: TRBD1
J gene: TRBJ1-4
clone size: .

CDR3 protein: CASSPLSQPQHF
CDR3 DNA: TGTGCCAGTAGTCCACTCTCCCAGCCCCAGCATTTT
V gene: TRBV19
CDR3 length: 12
D gene: .
J gene: TRBJ1-5
clone size: .

CDR3 protein: CASTIPGNTIYF
CDR3 DNA: TGTGCCAGCACCATCCCTGGAAACACCATATATTTT
V gene: TRBV28
CDR3 length: 12
D gene: .
J gene: TRBJ1-3
clone size: .

CDR3 protein: CASSGGAEQYF
CDR3 DNA: TGTGCCAGCTCCGGGGGAGCCGAGCAGTACTTC
V gene: TRBV18
CDR3 length: 11
D gene: .
J gene: TRBJ2-7
clone size: .

CDR3 protein: CASSLVGGVTEAFF
CDR3 DNA: TGTGCCAGCAGCTTAGTAGGGGGGGTCACTGAAGCTTTCTTT
V gene: TRBV7-9
CDR3 length: 14
D gene: .
J gene: TRBJ1-1
clone size: .

CDR3 protein: CASSYGADNYGYTF
CDR3 DNA: TGTGCCAGCAGTTACGGCGCGGACAACTATGGCTACACCTTC
V gene: TRBV6-5
CDR3 length: 14
D gene: .
J gene: TRBJ1-2
clone size: .

CDR3 protein: CASSPLEGGGTSTDTQYF
CDR3 DNA: TGTGCCAGCAGTCCCCTTGAAGGGGGGGGGACTAGCACAGATACGCAGTATTTT
V gene: TRBV6-6
CDR3 length: 18
D gene: .
J gene: TRBJ2-3
clone size: .

CDR3 protein: CASSLDSNYGYTF
CDR3 DNA: TGTGCCAGCAGCCTGGACAGTAACTATGGCTACACCTTC
V gene: TRBV5-4
CDR3 length: 13
D gene: .
J gene: TRBJ1-2
clone size: .

CDR3 protein: CAISVGTESSPLHF
CDR3 DNA: TGTGCCATCAGTGTGGGGACAGAAAGTTCACCCCTCCACTTT
V gene: TRBV10-3
CDR3 length: 14
D gene: TRBD1
J gene: TRBJ1-6
clone size: .

CDR3 protein: CASSDEGFGYTF
CDR3 DNA: TGTGCCAGCAGTGACGAGGGGTTTGGCTACACCTTC
V gene: TRBV6-6
CDR3 length: 12
D gene: .
J gene: TRBJ1-2
clone size: .

CDR3 protein: CASSRTGTQYF
CDR3 DNA: TGCGCCAGCAGCCGAACAGGCACGCAGTATTTT
V gene: TRBV5-1
CDR3 length: 11
D gene: .
J gene: TRBJ2-3
clone size: .

CDR3 protein: CASRQRRDSGNTIYF
CDR3 DNA: TGTGCCAGTCGACAACGACGGGACTCTGGAAACACCATATATTTT
V gene: TRBV19
CDR3 length: 15
D gene: .
J gene: TRBJ1-3
clone size: .

CDR3 protein: CSVGGKRGKQETQYF
CDR3 DNA: TGCAGCGTTGGGGGGAAGCGAGGAAAGCAAGAGACCCAGTACTTC
V gene: TRBV29-1
CDR3 length: 15
D gene: .
J gene: TRBJ2-5
clone size: once

CDR3 protein: CASSEARGGTYEQYF
CDR3 DNA: TGTGCCAGCAGTGAAGCCCGGGGGGGGACCTACGAGCAGTACTTC
V gene: TRBV6-1
CDR3 length: 15
D gene: TRBD2
J gene: TRBJ2-7
clone size: .

CDR3 protein: CASSYTGIGNTIYF
CDR3 DNA: TGTGCCAGCAGCTACACAGGGATTGGAAACACCATATATTTT
V gene: TRBV5-4
CDR3 length: 14
D gene: .
J gene: TRBJ1-3
clone size: .

CDR3 protein: CASSLNQRAMNTEAFF
CDR3 DNA: TGTGCCAGCAGCTTGAATCAGCGGGCCATGAACACTGAAGCTTTCTTT
V gene: TRBV5-6
CDR3 length: 16
D gene: .
J gene: TRBJ1-1
clone size: once

CDR3 protein: CASTGDRGSTLHF
CDR3 DNA: TGCGCCAGCACCGGAGACAGGGGATCCACCCTCCACTTT
V gene: TRBV5-1
CDR3 length: 13
D gene: TRBD1
J gene: TRBJ1-6
clone size: .

CDR3 protein: CASSRGTLNTGELFF
CDR3 DNA: TGTGCCAGCAGCCGGGGGACGTTGAACACCGGGGAGCTGTTTTTT
V gene: TRBV5-4
CDR3 length: 15
D gene: .
J gene: TRBJ2-2
clone size: few

CDR3 protein: CASSRPGQGQYGYTF
CDR3 DNA: TGTGCCAGCAGTCGCCCGGGACAGGGTCAATATGGCTACACCTTC
V gene: TRBV6-5
CDR3 length: 15
D gene: TRBD1
J gene: TRBJ1-2
clone size: .

CDR3 protein: CASIALQGASYEQYF
CDR3 DNA: TGTGCCAGCATCGCCTTACAGGGGGCGAGCTACGAGCAGTACTTC
V gene: TRBV28
CDR3 length: 15
D gene: TRBD1
J gene: TRBJ2-7
clone size: .

CDR3 protein: CASSHGQVSEKLFF
CDR3 DNA: TGCGCCAGCAGCCACGGACAGGTAAGTGAAAAACTGTTTTTT
V gene: TRBV5-1
CDR3 length: 14
D gene: TRBD1
J gene: TRBJ1-4
clone size: .

CDR3 protein: CASSGTSGAYEQYF
CDR3 DNA: TGTGCCAGCAGCGGGACTAGCGGAGCCTACGAGCAGTACTTC
V gene: TRBV6-5
CDR3 length: 14
D gene: TRBD2
J gene: TRBJ2-7
clone size: .

CDR3 protein: CASSQDRGSTDTQYF
CDR3 DNA: TGTGCCAGCAGTCAGGACAGGGGATCGACAGATACGCAGTATTTT
V gene: TRBV6-2/TRBV6-3
CDR3 length: 15
D gene: TRBD1
J gene: TRBJ2-3
clone size: .

CDR3 protein: CASSTGQGAGYGYTF
CDR3 DNA: TGCGCCAGCAGCACGGGACAGGGGGCGGGCTATGGCTACACCTTC
V gene: TRBV5-1
CDR3 length: 15
D gene: TRBD1
J gene: TRBJ1-2
clone size: .